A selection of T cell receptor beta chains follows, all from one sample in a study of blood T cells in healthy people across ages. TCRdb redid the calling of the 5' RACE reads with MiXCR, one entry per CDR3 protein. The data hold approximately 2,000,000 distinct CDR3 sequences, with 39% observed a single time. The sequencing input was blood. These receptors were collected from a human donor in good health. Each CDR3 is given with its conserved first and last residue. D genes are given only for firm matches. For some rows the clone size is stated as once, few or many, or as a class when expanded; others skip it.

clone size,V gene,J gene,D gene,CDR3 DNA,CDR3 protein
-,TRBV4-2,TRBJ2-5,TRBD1,TGTGCCAGCAGCCAAGATACAGGGGCAGGGGAGACCCAGTACTTC,CASSQDTGAGETQYF
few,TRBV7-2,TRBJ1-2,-,TGTGCCAGCAGCTTAGTTAGCCAAAACTATGGCTACACCTTC,CASSLVSQNYGYTF
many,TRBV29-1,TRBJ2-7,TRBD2,TGCAGCGTTCGAGCGGGAGGCAGTTCCTACGAGCAGTACTTC,CSVRAGGSSYEQYF
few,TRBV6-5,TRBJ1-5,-,TGTGCCAGCGTCAACATCGGCCTGGGGAATCAGCCCCAGCATTTT,CASVNIGLGNQPQHF
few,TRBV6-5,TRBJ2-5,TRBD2,TGTGCCAGCAAACGCGTCGGGGGGGCCTGGGAGACCCAGTACTTC,CASKRVGGAWETQYF
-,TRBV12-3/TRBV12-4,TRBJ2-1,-,TGTGCCAGCAGCCCCGTTATAAGGTACAATGAGCAGTTCTTC,CASSPVIRYNEQFF
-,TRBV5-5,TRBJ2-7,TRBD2,TGTGCCAGCATCCCAGACAACGCAGCGGGGTATTACGAGCAGTACTTC,CASIPDNAAGYYEQYF
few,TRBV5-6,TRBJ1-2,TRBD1,TGTGCCAGCAGCCGCGGGATGGACAGGGGGCTTTACGGCTACACCTTC,CASSRGMDRGLYGYTF
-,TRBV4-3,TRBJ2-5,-,TGCGCCAGCAGCCAAGAACCAAAAGAGACCCAGTACTTC,CASSQEPKETQYF
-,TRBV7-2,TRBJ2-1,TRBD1,TGTGCCAGCAGCCACCCGGGACAGATGCAGTTCTTC,CASSHPGQMQFF
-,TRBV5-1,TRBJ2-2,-,TGCGCCAGCAGCTTGGGTTATGGCGGGAACACCGGGGAGCTGTTTTTT,CASSLGYGGNTGELFF
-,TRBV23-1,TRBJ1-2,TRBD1,TGCGCCAGCAGTCAATCGGGGACAGCCTACAGGGGCTATGGCTACACCTTC,CASSQSGTAYRGYGYTF
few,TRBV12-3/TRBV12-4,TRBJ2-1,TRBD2,TGTGCCAGCAGTCAAGGGCTAGCGGGGCTTCAGCAGTTCTTC,CASSQGLAGLQQFF
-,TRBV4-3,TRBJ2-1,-,TGCGCCAGCAGCCACCCCGACGGCGCGAGCTCCTACAATGAGCAGTTCTTC,CASSHPDGASSYNEQFF
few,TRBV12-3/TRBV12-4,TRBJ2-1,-,TGTGCCAGCAGTTTAGAGGGTAGCTCCCACAATGAGCAGTTCTTC,CASSLEGSSHNEQFF
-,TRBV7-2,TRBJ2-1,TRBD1,TGTGCCAGCGGGGACAGGGTTGGGAATGAGCAGTTCTTC,CASGDRVGNEQFF
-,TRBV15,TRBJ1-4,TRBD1,TGTGCCACCAGCAGCGGGACAGGGGGGAGAACTAATGAAAAACTGTTTTTT,CATSSGTGGRTNEKLFF
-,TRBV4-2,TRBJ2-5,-,TGTGCCAGCAGCCAGTCCGGATCTCAAGAGACCCAGTACTTC,CASSQSGSQETQYF
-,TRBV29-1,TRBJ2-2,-,TGCAGCGTTGAAGAGGGGGACCGGGACACCGGGGAGCTGTTTTTT,CSVEEGDRDTGELFF
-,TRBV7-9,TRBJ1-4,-,TGTGCCAGCAGCTCGGACTTGGCGACTAATGAAAAACTGTTTTTT,CASSSDLATNEKLFF
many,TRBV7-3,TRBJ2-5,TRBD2,TGTGCCAGCTCGACTAGCGGCCAAGAGACCCAGTACTTC,CASSTSGQETQYF
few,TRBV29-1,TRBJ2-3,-,TGCAGCGTTGAAGGGGAAAGGGGTCCTAGGGATACGCAGTATTTT,CSVEGERGPRDTQYF
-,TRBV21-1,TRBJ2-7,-,TGTGCCAGCAGCAATTTAAGAGGACAGGGAGAGTACGAGCAGTACTTC,CASSNLRGQGEYEQYF
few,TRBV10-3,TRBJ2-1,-,TGTGCCATCAGTGAGTCGACCCTAAGAGTGGAGGGGGGGCCCAACAATGAGCAGTTCTTC,CAISESTLRVEGGPNNEQFF
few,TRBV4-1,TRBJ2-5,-,TGCGCCAGCAGCCGTTTCGGCAGGAAAGAGACCCAGTACTTC,CASSRFGRKETQYF
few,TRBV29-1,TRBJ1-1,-,TGCAGCACGGTGCGGGCGGATGAAGCTTTCTTT,CSTVRADEAFF
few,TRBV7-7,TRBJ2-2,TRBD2,TGTGCTAGCAGCAAGACTAGCGGGGGGACCGGGGAGCTGTTTTTT,CASSKTSGGTGELFF
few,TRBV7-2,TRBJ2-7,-,TGTGCCAGCAGCTTTATTTGGGGCTCCTACGAACAGTACTTC,CASSFIWGSYEQYF
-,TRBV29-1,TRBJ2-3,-,TGCAGCGTTGTTCCATACACAGATACGCAGTATTTT,CSVVPYTDTQYF